The 19 T cell receptor beta chains below come from one sample, sequenced in a study of T cell responses to AZD1222 COVID-19 vaccine. Libraries were prepared by immunoSEQ multiplex PCR; TCRdb keeps only in-frame clonotypes and omits some of them. The sample records approximately 150,000 clones, 91% being singletons. Sequencing used peripheral blood, obtained on day 0 of AZD1222 vaccination. These TCRs come from an adult in good health.

This rearrangement joins TRBV19 to TRBJ1-2; D not certain. Germline CDR1 and CDR2: LNHDA and SQIVND (reference sequence). V was trimmed by 7 bases and J by 8 bases, leaving 17 bases between them. The CDR3 loop spans 13 amino acids. The CDR3 nucleotides read TGTGCCAGTACCAAGTACGCGGGCCGCGGCTACACCTTC. Protein sequence: CASTKYAGRGYTF.

Only one count was recorded for this clone. CDR3 sequence (DNA): TGTGCCAGCAGCTTGTTGCGGGGGGCGAACACTGAAGCTTTCTTT. Translation gives CASSLLRGANTEAFF. The genes are TRBV5-6 and TRBJ1-1; TRBD1 might be the D (6 bases). Germline values: CDR1 SGHDT, CDR2 YYEEEE. This CDR3 spans 15 amino acids. Trimming took off 1 base at V and 1 base at J, with 11 bases between the two ends.

The rearrangement uses TRBV9 and TRBJ1-1, with unresolved D. CDR1 is SGDLS, CDR2 YYNGEE, per germline. V dropped 2 bases and J dropped 0 bases, with 14 bases sitting between them. The CDR3 is made up of 16 amino acids. CDR3 coding DNA: TGTGCCAGCAGCGTCGGCCTGGGTAAGATGAACACTGAAGCTTTCTTT. Its translation is CASSVGLGKMNTEAFF. Full variable domain (outside the CDR3, taken from reference TRBV9 and TRBJ1-1): DSGVTQTPKHLITATGQRVTLRCSPRSGDLSVYWYQQSLDQGLQFLIQYYNGEERAKGNILERFSAQQFPDLHSELNLSSLELGDSALYFCASSVGLGKMNTEAFFGQGTRLTVV.

The chain links TRBV5-1 to TRBJ1-2, with no clear D. The CDR3 length is 13 residues. CDR1 is SGHRS and CDR2 is YFSETQ in the germline V gene. Trimming shortened V by 4 bases and J by 0 bases, and 7 bases separated the two germline ends. CDR3 sequence (DNA): TGCGCCAGCAGCCGGACTTCTAACTATGGCTACACCTTC. Translation: CASSRTSNYGYTF.

The V gene is TRBV18, the J gene TRBJ1-1; D is perhaps TRBD1 (5 bases). This CDR3 spans 15 amino acids. The germline gives CDR1 KGHSH, CDR2 LQKENI. V shed 2 bases and J shed 1 base, with 11 bases lying between them. CDR3 residues: CASSPTGQGNTEAFF. The CDR3 coding sequence is TGTGCCAGCTCACCAACCGGACAAGGGAACACTGAAGCTTTCTTT.

This clone showed up just once. The rearrangement uses TRBV4-3 and TRBJ2-7, with 13 bases aligning to TRBD2. Germline V lookup: CDR1 LGHNA, CDR2 YSLEER. The CDR3 has 15 residues. The J segment lost 3 bases and the V segment lost 3 bases, leaving 2 bases of the junction unmatched. CDR3 residues: CASSQGTSGIYEQYF. The DNA of the CDR3 is TGCGCCAGCAGCCAGGGGACTAGCGGGATCTACGAGCAGTACTTC.

The rearrangement uses TRBV9 and TRBJ2-1; no clear D gene. The germline CDR1 and CDR2 sequences are SGDLS and YYNGEE. Trimming stripped 0 bases from V and 7 bases from J, with 8 bases between. There are 13 residues in the CDR3. DNA for the CDR3: TGTGCCAGCAGCGTAGACGCACCTAATGAGCAGTTCTTC. This codes for CASSVDAPNEQFF.

The gene calls are TRBV28 and TRBJ1-1; 10 bases are a match to TRBD1. J was trimmed by 1 base and V by 6 bases; bases with no gene match: 5. CDR1 and CDR2 (germline): MDHEN, SYDVKM. The length of the CDR3 is 15 residues. CDR3 sequence (DNA): TGTGCCAGCAGGGGACAGGGGCCCTCGAACACTGAAGCTTTCTTT. This gives the protein CASRGQGPSNTEAFF.

V usage is TRBV19 and J usage is TRBJ1-2; TRBD1 is a possible D gene (5 bases). V was cut by 6 bases and J by 7 bases, with 21 bases left in between. CDR3 length: 15 amino acids. From germline, CDR1 is LNHDA and CDR2 SQIVND (reference sequence). The CDR3 region has the DNA TGTGCCAGTAGGCTCGAACCCGGGGGAGCAGTTGGCTACACCTTC. Protein product: CASRLEPGGAVGYTF.

The V gene is TRBV12-3 or TRBV12-4, the J gene TRBJ1-1; D may be TRBD1 (5 bases). CDR3 length: 12 amino acids. The V end lost 6 bases, the J end lost 11 bases, and 16 bases lay between the germline ends. In DNA, the CDR3 is TGTGCCAGCAGCCGATGGGAGGGACCGGCTTTCTTT. Translation: CASSRWEGPAFF.

The chain recombines TRBV19 with TRBJ2-4; a weak D match, TRBD2 (5 bases). The CDR3 covers 14 residues. CDR1 and CDR2 (germline): LNHDA, SQIVND (reference sequence). V lost 7 bases and J 5 bases, leaving 15 bases between the germline ends. CDR3 in DNA: TGTGCCAGTAATTCAGCGGAGGATCAAAACATTCAGTACTTC. Amino acids: CASNSAEDQNIQYF.

This clone was picked up a small number of times. V and J are TRBV9 and TRBJ1-3, with D tentatively TRBD1 (6 bases). Trimming took 4 bases from V and 2 from J, leaving 10 bases between them. This CDR3 comprises 14 residues. Germline CDR1 SGDLS, CDR2 YYNGEE. The CDR3 spells CASSIQGTGNTIYF. Here the CDR3 DNA reads TGTGCCAGCAGCATACAGGGAACTGGAAACACCATATATTTT.

The chain uses TRBV27 and TRBJ1-6; D ambiguous. Deletions cut 6 bases from V and 0 bases from J, with 6 bases between. This CDR3 is 14 amino acids long. Germline CDR1 reads MNHEY; CDR2 reads SMNVEV (reference sequence). Here the CDR3 DNA reads TGTGCCAGCAGGGGTAGCTCCTATAATTCACCCCTCCACTTT. It translates to CASRGSSYNSPLHF.

The chain has TRBV9 and TRBJ1-5; possible D gene TRBD1, 6 bases. The CDR3 consists of 14 residues. V dropped 5 bases and J dropped 5 bases, with 14 bases sitting between them. CDR1 is SGDLS, CDR2 YYNGEE, per germline. CDR3 nucleotides: TGTGCCAGCAGTACAGGGTTGGTTCATCAGCCCCAGCATTTT. As protein: CASSTGLVHQPQHF.

The chain joins TRBV23-1 to TRBJ1-5; no firm D call. TRBV23-1 is an ORF, with its function uncertain. This CDR3 has 13 residues. With 3 bases removed from V and 5 bases from J, the gap between germline ends came to 8 bases. In DNA, the CDR3 is TGCGCCAGCAGTCATGGACTTCATCAGCCCCAGCATTTT. Translation: CASSHGLHQPQHF.

V gene TRBV27 combines with J gene TRBJ1-4; 8 nucleotides line up with TRBD1. V lost 2 bases, J lost 6 bases, and 5 bases stayed unmatched. Germline V gene lookup returns CDR1 MNHEY and CDR2 SMNVEV (reference sequence). The CDR3 totals 15 residues. The CDR3 loop reads CASSLIVDRDEKLFF. The CDR3 DNA reads as TGTGCCAGCAGTTTAATAGTGGACAGGGATGAAAAACTGTTTTTT.

The chain carries TRBV19 and TRBJ1-6; TRBD1 aligns across 7 bases. Germline V gene data show CDR1 as LNHDA and CDR2 as SQIVND (reference sequence). The CDR3 is 16 amino acids. Trimming at V came to 2 bases and at J to 10 bases, leaving 11 bases not matched to a gene. The DNA for the CDR3 is TGTGCCAGTAGTATAAAGGGACAGAGGTTTCGGTCACCCCTCCACTTT. Translating it yields CASSIKGQRFRSPLHF.

This chain connects TRBV18 to TRBJ1-3; weak D call: TRBD1 (5 bases). V lost 8 bases and J 4 bases, leaving 12 bases between the germline ends. The CDR3 extends over 13 amino acids. The V gene's germline CDR1 is KGHSH and CDR2 LQKENI. The CDR3: CASAEQVGNTIYF. The CDR3 region has the DNA TGTGCCAGCGCCGAACAGGTGGGAAACACCATATATTTT.

This chain joins TRBV2 and TRBJ1-4; a possible D gene is TRBD1 (5 bases). The CDR3 extends over 13 amino acids. The V gene's germline CDR1 is SNHLY and CDR2 FYNNEI. Deletions cut 6 bases from V and 7 bases from J, with 12 bases between. The CDR3 loop reads CASRGGRTEKLFF. For the CDR3, the DNA is TGTGCCAGCAGGGGGGGTCGGACTGAAAAACTGTTTTTT.